This TCR beta chain was profiled in a study of cytomegalovirus exposure and HLA in healthy donors. Those who donated were healthy bone marrow donors. The CDR3 loop spans 19 amino acids. Trimming removed 0 bases from V and 1 base from J; junction bases left unmatched: 10. Germline loops: CDR1 SGHDN, CDR2 FVKESK. This clone was observed a single time. Its antigen is not identified. Findings and limits, study-wide: Analysis was carried out at a later point, and it linked a missense DCLRE1C variant to TCR beta V- and J-gene trimming. Reported findings show TCR beta sequences accurately forecast HLA-A and HLA-B alleles in most subjects. In vitro data verified a few CMV-associated chains as specific for CMV antigens.

In the PCR, 60 Vbeta and 13 Jbeta primers were used. Repertoires were generated with immunoSEQ multiplex PCR, while TCRdb's copy carries only in-frame clones and drops some. The sample has about 180,000 clones, roughly 82% seen once. This clonotype originated in a girl aged 2-9 years in good health and CMV-seropositive. The chain carries TRBV14 and TRBJ2-5; 11 nucleotides match TRBD2. Input material: PBMCs. The CDR3 spells CASSQDPSLAGGVQETQYF. CDR3 coding DNA: TGTGCCAGCAGCCAAGACCCCTCTCTAGCGGGAGGCGTCCAAGAGACCCAGTACTTC.